A selection of T cell receptor beta chains follows, all from one sample in a study of response to subunit inactivated influenza vaccine. In TCRdb, the RT-PCR reads were re-called with MiXCR into one record per CDR3 protein. The sample lists more than 600,000 distinct CDR3 sequences; under 20% were seen once. Sequenced here: PBMCs from blood, sampled around 5 days after vaccination. These receptor sequences come from a man aged 45 to 65 who received an inactivated influenza vaccine. CDR3s include the opening cysteine and the closing phenylalanine or tryptophan. A D gene is named only where the DNA matches it firmly. Only part of the rows carry a size: once, few, many, or a class if the clone is expanded.

clone_size	d_call	j_call	v_call	cdr3_aa	cdr3_nt
few	TRBD1	TRBJ1-6	TRBV5-1	CASSTQGVNSPLHF	TGCGCCAGCAGCACCCAGGGGGTCAATTCACCCCTCCACTTT
many	-	TRBJ1-1	TRBV12-3/TRBV12-4	CASSLGSWATEAFF	TGTGCCAGCAGTTTGGGCAGCTGGGCCACTGAAGCTTTCTTT
-	-	TRBJ2-7	TRBV7-9	CASKQTDRFSYGQYF	TGTGCCAGCAAACAAACCGACAGGTTCTCCTACGGGCAGTACTTC
few	-	TRBJ2-7	TRBV20-1	CSARDLESGAAYEQYF	TGCAGTGCTAGAGATCTCGAGTCCGGTGCCGCCTACGAGCAGTACTTC
many	-	TRBJ2-7	TRBV7-9	CASSLSGGQYF	TGTGCCAGCAGCTTATCCGGCGGGCAGTACTTC
-	TRBD2	TRBJ2-2	TRBV5-1	CASSLVASGRGSYTGELFF	TGCGCCAGCAGCTTGGTAGCTAGCGGGAGAGGATCGTACACCGGGGAGCTGTTTTTT
-	-	TRBJ2-7	TRBV12-5	CASGPSRYEQYF	TGTGCTAGTGGTCCCTCACGCTACGAGCAGTACTTC
-	-	TRBJ2-1	TRBV11-2	CASSSYIGGTTNEQFF	TGTGCCAGCAGCTCGTACATAGGTGGAACGACCAATGAGCAGTTCTTC
-	-	TRBJ2-3	TRBV18	CASSPWGSGMGDTQYF	TGTGCCAGCTCACCGTGGGGTAGCGGAATGGGGGATACGCAGTATTTT
few	TRBD1	TRBJ1-5	TRBV20-1	CSARTLTGDQPQHF	TGCAGTGCTCGGACCCTGACAGGGGATCAGCCCCAGCATTTT
-	-	TRBJ1-5	TRBV11-2	CASSLEASTGYNQPQHF	TGTGCCAGCAGCTTAGAGGCGTCAACAGGATACAATCAGCCCCAGCATTTT
few	TRBD1	TRBJ2-2	TRBV20-1	CSASGTENTGELFF	TGCAGTGCTAGCGGGACAGAGAACACCGGGGAGCTGTTTTTT
-	TRBD2	TRBJ2-5	TRBV5-1	CASNGGGPQETQYF	TGCGCCAGTAATGGCGGGGGGCCACAAGAGACCCAGTACTTC
-	-	TRBJ1-1	TRBV12-3/TRBV12-4	CASVVQGREAFF	TGTGCCAGCGTGGTTCAGGGACGAGAAGCTTTCTTT
-	-	TRBJ1-1	TRBV15	CATSREQGRGAFF	TGTGCCACCAGCAGAGAACAGGGACGGGGAGCTTTCTTT
few	TRBD2	TRBJ2-5	TRBV20-1	CSAREGVFSGRALETQYF	TGCAGTGCTAGAGAGGGGGTTTTTAGCGGGAGGGCCCTGGAGACCCAGTACTTC
-	-	TRBJ2-7	TRBV9	CASSVGESTYEQYF	TGTGCCAGCAGCGTAGGAGAGAGCACCTACGAGCAGTACTTC
few	TRBD2	TRBJ2-2	TRBV7-4	CASSCSTTSGRQNTGELFF	TGTGCCAGCAGCTGCTCCACGACTAGCGGGAGGCAGAACACCGGGGAGCTGTTTTTT
few	-	TRBJ2-1	TRBV12-3/TRBV12-4	CASSLSGFNEQFF	TGTGCCAGCAGTTTATCAGGGTTCAATGAGCAGTTCTTC
few	-	TRBJ2-7	TRBV12-3/TRBV12-4	CASRRTASYEQYF	TGTGCCAGCAGACGGACGGCCTCCTACGAGCAGTACTTC
many	-	TRBJ2-1	TRBV12-3/TRBV12-4	CASTPSPGQYNEQFF	TGTGCCAGCACCCCGAGTCCAGGACAGTACAATGAGCAGTTCTTC
few	-	TRBJ2-2	TRBV28	CASSLDPGRTKNTGELFF	TGTGCCAGCAGTTTGGACCCGGGACGGACAAAAAACACCGGGGAGCTGTTTTTT
few	-	TRBJ1-1	TRBV5-5	CASSLYGKNTEAFF	TGTGCCAGCAGCTTGTATGGGAAGAACACTGAAGCTTTCTTT
few	-	TRBJ2-1	TRBV7-2	CASSLIYPYNEQFF	TGTGCCAGCAGCTTGATATACCCCTACAATGAGCAGTTCTTC
-	-	TRBJ2-7	TRBV3-1	CASSQWTAFDF	TGTGCCAGCAGCCAATGGACAGCTTTCGACTTC
-	-	TRBJ2-3	TRBV6-2/TRBV6-3	CASSRSGASTDTQYF	TGTGCCAGCTCTAGATCGGGGGCTAGCACAGATACGCAGTATTTT
-	-	TRBJ2-7	TRBV7-9	CASSSSSPYGYEQYF	TGTGCCAGCAGCTCGTCCTCTCCCTATGGCTACGAGCAGTACTTC
-	TRBD1	TRBJ1-1	TRBV5-5	CASSVGTATEAFF	TGTGCCAGCAGCGTCGGGACAGCCACTGAAGCTTTCTTT
few	-	TRBJ2-2	TRBV12-3/TRBV12-4	CASSWTGLGELFF	TGTGCCAGCAGTTGGACGGGACTCGGGGAGCTGTTTTTT
once	-	TRBJ2-2	TRBV9	CASSEIATGELFF	TGTGCCAGCAGCGAAATAGCAACCGGGGAGCTGTTTTTT
few	-	TRBJ1-5	TRBV2	CASSVGPLNQPQHF	TGTGCCAGCAGTGTCGGGCCGCTCAATCAGCCCCAGCATTTT
few	-	TRBJ1-1	TRBV12-3/TRBV12-4	CASSLLGAYTEAFF	TGTGCCAGCAGTTTATTGGGAGCGTACACTGAAGCTTTCTTT
many	-	TRBJ2-5	TRBV7-2	CASSLAPWTKRRAETQYF	TGTGCCAGCAGCTTGGCCCCGTGGACTAAGCGGAGGGCGGAGACCCAGTACTTC
-	-	TRBJ2-2	TRBV11-2	CASSLGTAGELFF	TGTGCCAGCAGCTTAGGGACAGCCGGGGAGCTGTTTTTT
-	TRBD1	TRBJ2-5	TRBV5-1	CASSLWTGKGETQYF	TGCGCCAGCAGCTTGTGGACAGGGAAGGGAGAGACCCAGTACTTC
few	TRBD2	TRBJ2-1	TRBV12-3/TRBV12-4	CASSRTSGRVYNEQFF	TGTGCCAGCAGCCGGACTAGCGGGAGGGTGTACAATGAGCAGTTCTTC
few	-	TRBJ2-7	TRBV15	CATSRGGANEQYF	TGTGCCACCAGCAGAGGAGGGGCCAACGAGCAGTACTTC
few	-	TRBJ2-5	TRBV12-3/TRBV12-4	CASSLTSVEETQYF	TGTGCCAGCAGTTTAACCAGCGTAGAAGAGACCCAGTACTTC
-	TRBD1	TRBJ2-7	TRBV6-1	CASKGGQGAYYEQYF	TGTGCCAGCAAGGGGGGACAGGGGGCATACTACGAGCAGTACTTC
few	TRBD1	TRBJ2-1	TRBV20-1	CSAHRGWGFYNEQFF	TGCAGTGCCCACAGGGGCTGGGGGTTTTACAATGAGCAGTTCTTC
-	-	TRBJ2-1	TRBV7-9	CASMRGYNEQFF	TGTGCCAGCATGAGGGGTTACAATGAGCAGTTCTTC
-	TRBD1	TRBJ2-1	TRBV7-2	CASSWGTGRGPNEQFF	TGTGCCAGCAGCTGGGGGACAGGGAGGGGACCCAATGAGCAGTTCTTC
many	TRBD2	TRBJ2-1	TRBV7-2	CASSLGRGDSYNEQFF	TGTGCCAGCAGCCTCGGCCGGGGGGACTCCTACAATGAGCAGTTCTTC
-	TRBD2	TRBJ2-1	TRBV6-5	CASSYSTSLAGEFNEQFF	TGTGCCAGCAGTTACTCGACCTCACTAGCGGGAGAGTTCAATGAGCAGTTCTTC
few	-	TRBJ1-1	TRBV20-1	CSARAGGRTEAFF	TGCAGTGCTAGAGCTGGGGGGCGGACTGAAGCTTTCTTT
-	TRBD1	TRBJ2-7	TRBV18	CASSPENSGQGYEQYF	TGTGCCAGCTCACCAGAAAATTCGGGACAGGGCTACGAGCAGTACTTC
-	-	TRBJ1-2	TRBV7-2	CASSWKSDGHYGYTF	TGTGCCAGCAGCTGGAAATCGGACGGACACTATGGCTACACCTTC
many	-	TRBJ2-7	TRBV20-1	CSATKLTGTSYEQYF	TGCAGTGCTACAAAGTTAACAGGAACATCCTACGAGCAGTACTTC
-	TRBD2	TRBJ2-1	TRBV5-1	CASSFRTSGGASCNEQFF	TGCGCCAGCAGCTTCCGGACTAGCGGGGGGGCTTCCTGCAATGAGCAGTTCTTC
-	TRBD1	TRBJ1-2	TRBV20-1	CSAPRGTGRSEGYTF	TGCAGTGCCCCTCGAGGGACAGGGAGGTCGGAGGGCTACACCTTC
-	-	TRBJ2-7	TRBV20-1	CSARAGGFGEQYF	TGCAGTGCCCGGGCGGGCGGCTTCGGCGAGCAGTACTTC
-	-	TRBJ1-2	TRBV29-1	CSVEDRRRSGVNNYGYTF	TGCAGCGTTGAAGATCGCCGACGTTCGGGGGTGAACAACTATGGCTACACCTTC
few	-	TRBJ1-1	TRBV6-1	CASSESGIGTEAFF	TGTGCCAGCAGTGAATCGGGTATAGGAACTGAAGCTTTCTTT
-	-	TRBJ2-5	TRBV2	CASSARAETQYF	TGTGCCAGCAGTGCCAGGGCAGAGACCCAGTACTTC
-	-	TRBJ2-7	TRBV3-1	CASSPWDNREQYF	TGTGCCAGCAGCCCGTGGGACAACCGGGAGCAGTACTTC
many	-	TRBJ2-7	TRBV20-1	CSAGQTYEQYF	TGCAGTGCTGGACAAACCTACGAGCAGTACTTC